These T cell receptor beta chains were read from a single sample in a study of T cell responses to AZD1222 COVID-19 vaccine. Assay: immunoSEQ multiplex PCR; the TCRdb copy retains only in-frame clones and omits some. The table records some 140,000 clones, 93% of them present only once. The sequenced sample was peripheral blood, obtained on day 0 of AZD1222 vaccination. Receptors were obtained from an adult in good health. The CDR3 runs from the conserved cysteine through the conserved F or W. A D gene is named only where the DNA matches it firmly. Expanded clones are given a class, and other clones once, few, many or no size at all.

J gene | V gene | D gene | clone size | CDR3 DNA | CDR3 protein
TRBJ1-2 | TRBV6-2/TRBV6-3 | - | - | TGTGCCAGCAGTTACCGGGCAGGCCGGGGCTACACCTTC | CASSYRAGRGYTF
TRBJ2-7 | TRBV7-6 | - | - | TGTGCCAGCAGCTTAGAAATGGGGGATCAATACGAGCAGTACTTC | CASSLEMGDQYEQYF
TRBJ2-7 | TRBV18 | TRBD1 | - | TGTGCCAGCTCACCCCGGGACAGTTCCTACGAGCAGTACTTC | CASSPRDSSYEQYF
TRBJ2-7 | TRBV20-1 | TRBD2 | - | TGCAGTGCTAGTATTTTAGCGGGAGGGCCCAGCTCCTACGAGCAGTACTTC | CSASILAGGPSSYEQYF
TRBJ1-1 | TRBV18 | - | - | TGTGCCAGCTCACCCGGACCTGTTAGGGTGAACACTGAAGCTTTCTTT | CASSPGPVRVNTEAFF
TRBJ1-1 | TRBV27 | - | - | TGTGCCAGTTCTTCTTTGGGGACGTTGAACACTGAAGCTTTCTTT | CASSSLGTLNTEAFF
TRBJ1-1 | TRBV18 | - | - | TGTGCCAGCTCAACCACAGGGTTGACTGAAGCTTTCTTT | CASSTTGLTEAFF
TRBJ1-1 | TRBV29-1 | - | - | TGCAGCGGGAAGAAGGGGATGAACACTGAAGCTTTCTTT | CSGKKGMNTEAFF
TRBJ2-1 | TRBV19 | TRBD2 | - | TGTGCCAGTAGTTCCTTAGCGGGAGTCCCGTTCTTC | CASSSLAGVPFF
TRBJ1-2 | TRBV6-2/TRBV6-3 | TRBD1 | - | TGTGCCAGCAGTTACCGAATGACAGGGGGCGCAAACTATGGCTACACCTTC | CASSYRMTGGANYGYTF
TRBJ1-1 | TRBV12-3/TRBV12-4 | - | - | TGTGCCAGCAGTGTTGGCACTGAAGCTTTCTTT | CASSVGTEAFF
TRBJ2-3 | TRBV5-1 | - | - | TGCGCCAGCAGCTTTGGGAATTTCCCAGATACGCAGTATTTT | CASSFGNFPDTQYF
TRBJ2-7 | TRBV7-6 | - | - | TGTGCCAGCAGCTTGGTCGCTGGTGCCAGCGCCTACGAGCAGTACTTC | CASSLVAGASAYEQYF
TRBJ1-2 | TRBV7-8 | TRBD1 | once | TGTGCCAGCAGCTTAGCCCAGGGGGCGTATGGCTACACCTTC | CASSLAQGAYGYTF
TRBJ1-5 | TRBV4-1 | - | - | TGCGCCAGCAGCCGAGAGCCAGATCAGCCCCAGCATTTT | CASSREPDQPQHF
TRBJ1-1 | TRBV27 | - | - | TGTGCCAGCAGTGCAGGCGTTTACACTGAAGCTTTCTTT | CASSAGVYTEAFF
TRBJ2-1 | TRBV7-2 | - | - | TGTGCCAGCAGCCAACCGGGACACTTCTACAATGAGCAGTTCTTC | CASSQPGHFYNEQFF
TRBJ1-5 | TRBV30 | TRBD1 | - | TGTGCCTGGAGTGGCGGGACAGGGGGTCAGCCCCAGCATTTT | CAWSGGTGGQPQHF
TRBJ2-1 | TRBV3-1/TRBV3-2 | TRBD2 | once | TGTGCCAGCAGCCGGATAGGGGCTAGCGGGAACAATGAGCAGTTCTTC | CASSRIGASGNNEQFF
TRBJ1-2 | TRBV2 | TRBD1 | - | TGTGCCAGCAATACACGGACAGGGGGTTTGAATGGCTACACCTTC | CASNTRTGGLNGYTF
TRBJ1-2 | TRBV28 | TRBD1 | - | TGTGCCAGCACCCTCGGACAGGGGAAAGGGAGCTACACCTTC | CASTLGQGKGSYTF
TRBJ2-7 | TRBV10-3 | - | - | TGTGCCATCAGTGAGTCGGGGTACGAGCAGTACTTC | CAISESGYEQYF
TRBJ1-5 | TRBV20-1 | - | - | TGCAGTGCTAGTACTGATAGCAATCAGCCCCAGCATTTT | CSASTDSNQPQHF
TRBJ2-7 | TRBV11-2 | - | - | TGTGCCAGCAGCTTGGGACTCCTCGGGACCTACGAGCAGTACTTC | CASSLGLLGTYEQYF
TRBJ2-1 | TRBV4-3 | TRBD1 | - | TGCGCCAGCAGCCAAGAATGGACAGGCTCCTACAATGAGCAGTTCTTC | CASSQEWTGSYNEQFF
TRBJ2-7 | TRBV7-3 | TRBD1 | - | TGTGCCAGCAGACACCCTCCGAGGGACAGCTACGAGCAGTACTTC | CASRHPPRDSYEQYF
TRBJ2-7 | TRBV27 | - | - | TGTGCCAGCAGTTTCCACCGGTATAGCCTCGAGCAGTACTTC | CASSFHRYSLEQYF
TRBJ2-1 | TRBV12-5 | - | - | TGTGCTAGTGGTGCCGCAGGGATCAATGAGCAGTTCTTC | CASGAAGINEQFF
TRBJ1-1 | TRBV11-2 | TRBD1 | - | TGTGCCAGCAGCTTAGTCGATAAAGGGGGCGGAATGAACACTGAAGCTTTCTTT | CASSLVDKGGGMNTEAFF
TRBJ2-7 | TRBV20-1 | - | - | TGCAGTGCTAGGGGCCTCCACGAGCAGTACTTC | CSARGLHEQYF
TRBJ2-7 | TRBV7-9 | - | - | TGTGCCAGCAGCTTAGCGCTCGGAGGGTCCTACGAGCAGTACTTC | CASSLALGGSYEQYF
TRBJ1-1 | TRBV28 | - | few | TGTGCCAGCAGCAAGCCGGTGGGGAAGGCTGAAGCTTTCTTT | CASSKPVGKAEAFF
TRBJ1-2 | TRBV19 | TRBD1 | - | TGTGCCAGTAGCATCGACAGGGCGAACTATGGCTACACCTTC | CASSIDRANYGYTF
TRBJ2-1 | TRBV28 | - | - | TGTGCCAGCAGCCCTGTGGCGGAGACCAATGAGCAGTTCTTC | CASSPVAETNEQFF
TRBJ1-4 | TRBV19 | TRBD1 | - | TGTGCCAGTAGCATACCGGGACAGGGGCCGTTGATTGGAAAACTGTTTTTT | CASSIPGQGPLIGKLFF
TRBJ2-2 | TRBV3-1/TRBV3-2 | - | once | TGTGCCAGCAGCCGCAACAGGGAGGCCGGGGAGCTGTTTTTT | CASSRNREAGELFF
TRBJ1-5 | TRBV6-2/TRBV6-3 | - | - | TGTGCCAGCAGTGGAAGTCTTATCAGCAATCAGCCCCAGCATTTT | CASSGSLISNQPQHF
TRBJ1-1 | TRBV6-1 | TRBD1 | - | TGTGCCAGCAGTGAGCAGGGGGGAGCTTTCTTT | CASSEQGGAFF
TRBJ1-5 | TRBV28 | - | - | TGTGCCAGCAGTTTCGGGGGTCAGCCCCAGCATTTT | CASSFGGQPQHF
TRBJ1-2 | TRBV5-1 | - | - | TGCGCCAGCAGTGAGGAGGGGGACTATGGCTACACCTTC | CASSEEGDYGYTF
TRBJ1-1 | TRBV27 | TRBD1 | - | TGTGCCAGCAGACTCAGGGGGACAGTCACTGAAGCTTTCTTT | CASRLRGTVTEAFF
TRBJ1-4 | TRBV7-9 | - | - | TGTGCCAGCAGCCGGATGCGTAATGAAAAACTGTTTTTT | CASSRMRNEKLFF
TRBJ2-2 | TRBV6-2/TRBV6-3 | - | once | TGTGCCAGCAGTTACGGTCAGGGATCCACCGGGGAGCTGTTTTTT | CASSYGQGSTGELFF
TRBJ1-6 | TRBV4-1 | - | - | TGCGCCAGCAGCCAAGCCCGGGGATCGAATTCACCCCTCCACTTT | CASSQARGSNSPLHF
TRBJ1-5 | TRBV9 | TRBD1 | - | TGTGCCAGCAGCGGGACAGGGGGCGTTGGACAGCCCCAGCATTTT | CASSGTGGVGQPQHF
TRBJ1-3 | TRBV9 | - | - | TGTGCCAGCAGCGTCTCCGGGGAACGCTTCGCTGGAAACACCATATATTTT | CASSVSGERFAGNTIYF
TRBJ2-5 | TRBV7-9 | TRBD1 | - | TGTGCCAGCAGCTACCCGACAGGGGGAGAGACCCAGTACTTC | CASSYPTGGETQYF
TRBJ2-7 | TRBV9 | TRBD1 | - | TGTGCCAGCAGCGTAGGAGGGGGCGCCGAATCCTACGAGCAGTACTTC | CASSVGGGAESYEQYF
TRBJ1-2 | TRBV9 | - | - | TGTGCCAGCAGCGCCGGTCCGGGAGGCTACACCTTC | CASSAGPGGYTF
TRBJ2-1 | TRBV6-2/TRBV6-3 | - | - | TGTGCCAGCAGTTACGTGGTGAGATACAATGAGCAGTTCTTC | CASSYVVRYNEQFF
TRBJ2-2 | TRBV6-5 | TRBD2 | - | TGTGCCAGCAGTACGGGGACTAGCGGGGGCGGGGAGCTGTTTTTT | CASSTGTSGGGELFF
TRBJ2-1 | TRBV7-9 | - | - | TGTGCCAGCAGCTTTAACAGGAACAATGAGCAGTTCTTC | CASSFNRNNEQFF
TRBJ1-5 | TRBV6-2/TRBV6-3 | - | - | TGTGCCAGCAGTTTCGCTGGGGCCGGGGATCAGCCCCAGCATTTT | CASSFAGAGDQPQHF
TRBJ2-1 | TRBV4-3 | TRBD1 | - | TGCGCCAGCAGCCGGGGGACAGGAAACTACAATGAGCAGTTCTTC | CASSRGTGNYNEQFF